The rows below give T cell receptor beta chains drawn from one sample of a study of T cells after yellow fever vaccination. TCRdb re-called the 5' RACE reads through MiXCR, storing one row per CDR3 protein. Of approximately 170,000 distinct CDR3 sequences listed, 11% are singletons. This sample comprised CD8+ T cells sorted from PBMCs, obtained 15 days after the yellow fever booster vaccination. The receptors stem from a man younger than 30 who received the YFV17D yellow fever vaccine. The CDR3 runs from the conserved cysteine through the conserved F or W. The D gene is left open where the match is weak. Only part of the rows carry a size: once, few, many, or a class if the clone is expanded.

-	TRBV6-5	-	TRBJ1-4	TGTGCCAGCAGTTACTCGACGGCAACTAATGAAAAACTGTTTTTT	CASSYSTATNEKLFF
-	TRBV10-3	TRBD1	TRBJ2-7	TGTGCCATCAGTGAGGGAAACGGGGACAGGGGAGGTGCGCAGTACTTC	CAISEGNGDRGGAQYF
many	TRBV6-2/TRBV6-3	-	TRBJ2-7	TGTGCCAGCAGTCCCTCCTACGAGCAGTACTTC	CASSPSYEQYF
-	TRBV6-2/TRBV6-3	TRBD1	TRBJ2-5	TGTGCCACCAACGGTCGAAAGGGGGCGGTACGCCAAGAGACCCAGTACTTC	CATNGRKGAVRQETQYF
-	TRBV29-1	-	TRBJ1-2	TGCAGCGTCCGGGGAGGAAGTAACTATGGCTACACCTTC	CSVRGGSNYGYTF
-	TRBV27	-	TRBJ2-3	TGTGCCAGCAGTCCCCGGGTAGAGTACACAGATACGCAGTATTTT	CASSPRVEYTDTQYF
-	TRBV20-1	TRBD1	TRBJ2-7	TGCAGTGCCGATCAGGCTAACAGGGGAGTTGGGGAGCAGTACTTC	CSADQANRGVGEQYF
few	TRBV6-2/TRBV6-3	-	TRBJ2-1	TGTGCCAGCAGTTGGTACCAGGGGGCGAACAGCGGGGGCCACAATGAGCAGTTCTTC	CASSWYQGANSGGHNEQFF
many	TRBV7-9	-	TRBJ2-7	TGTGCCAGCAGCTTAGGGCTGAACGAGCAGTACTTC	CASSLGLNEQYF
-	TRBV20-1	-	TRBJ2-7	TGCAGTGCTAGGGACAGTATAACCTACGAGCAGTACTTC	CSARDSITYEQYF
-	TRBV20-1	-	TRBJ2-7	TGCAGTGCTAGGGGGGGAGGACACTACGAGCAGTACTTC	CSARGGGHYEQYF
few	TRBV4-1	TRBD2	TRBJ2-5	TGCGCCAGCAGCCAAGATCTGGCGGGGGGGCCAGGGGAGACCCAGTACTTC	CASSQDLAGGPGETQYF
-	TRBV6-1	TRBD1	TRBJ2-7	TGTGCCAGCAGTGAAAGGAGGACAGGGGGGTACGAGCAGTACTTC	CASSERRTGGYEQYF
-	TRBV7-2	TRBD2	TRBJ2-5	TGTGCCAGCAGCTTCGGGCCAGCGGGGTTGGAGGGGGAGACCCAGTACTTC	CASSFGPAGLEGETQYF
many	TRBV2	-	TRBJ2-2	TGTGCCAGCATGGGGGAGACGAACACCGGGGAGCTGTTTTTT	CASMGETNTGELFF
few	TRBV4-3	TRBD1	TRBJ1-5	TGCGCCAGCAGCCAAGAAACAGGGGGCAGTCAGCCCCAGCATTTT	CASSQETGGSQPQHF
few	TRBV4-1	-	TRBJ1-1	TGCGCCAGCAGCCAATCTCCGGGAGAGCGGGTCACTGAAGCTTTCTTT	CASSQSPGERVTEAFF
-	TRBV7-6	-	TRBJ2-5	TGTGCCAGCAGCTTCCAGCCCTCTCAAGAGACCCAGTACTTC	CASSFQPSQETQYF
-	TRBV29-1	-	TRBJ2-5	TGCAGCGTTGAAGGGGAGACCCAGTACTTC	CSVEGETQYF
few	TRBV4-3	-	TRBJ2-3	TGCGCCAGCAGCCCTTTAGAGTCAGGGAAATGGGACGGCGATACGCAGTATTTT	CASSPLESGKWDGDTQYF
-	TRBV12-3/TRBV12-4	TRBD2	TRBJ2-2	TGTGCCAGCAGTGGGGGGGATCCGCTACCTTCCACCGGGGAGCTGTTTTTT	CASSGGDPLPSTGELFF
-	TRBV20-1	-	TRBJ1-4	TGCAGTGCAAGGACGGTATCTAAGGGGGAAAAACTGTTTTTT	CSARTVSKGEKLFF
few	TRBV15	-	TRBJ2-1	TGTGCCACCAGCAGGGACAGTCTGGGGTACAATGAGCAGTTCTTC	CATSRDSLGYNEQFF
few	TRBV4-1	-	TRBJ2-7	TGCGCCAGCAGCCAAGATGGTGGGGGGCTGGAGCAGTACTTC	CASSQDGGGLEQYF
-	TRBV3-1	-	TRBJ2-5	TGTGCCAGCAGCCAAGAGTCTGAAGGAGAGACCCAGTACTTC	CASSQESEGETQYF
-	TRBV4-3	-	TRBJ2-2	TGCGCCAGCAGCCATCAGGAAGGGGATTCCGGGGAGCTGTTTTTT	CASSHQEGDSGELFF
-	TRBV21-1	-	TRBJ1-5	TGTGCCAGCAGCAGAGACGGGGGCAGCAATCAGCCCCAGCATTTT	CASSRDGGSNQPQHF
many	TRBV12-3/TRBV12-4	TRBD1	TRBJ2-1	TGTGCCAGCAGACAGGGACAGGGAATCGATGAGCAGTTCTTC	CASRQGQGIDEQFF
-	TRBV30	-	TRBJ1-2	TGTGCCTGGAGTGCGGTGGCCTATGGCTACACCTTC	CAWSAVAYGYTF
-	TRBV9	TRBD1	TRBJ2-5	TGTGCCAGCAGCGTAGAGGAAGGGGGCCTCCAAGAGACCCAGTACTTC	CASSVEEGGLQETQYF
-	TRBV6-6	TRBD1	TRBJ1-3	TGTGCCAGCAGTTACTCGACAGGGACAGTATATTCAAACACCATATATTTT	CASSYSTGTVYSNTIYF
few	TRBV7-9	-	TRBJ1-2	TGTGCCAGCAGCTTAATTAAGTCTAACTATGGCTACACCTTC	CASSLIKSNYGYTF
few	TRBV7-8	-	TRBJ1-1	TGTGCCAGCAGCTTAGGACGGCCCGAGGGGGCTTTCTTT	CASSLGRPEGAFF
-	TRBV6-5	TRBD2	TRBJ2-5	TGTGCCAGCAGTTGGACTAGCGGAGAGACCCAGTACTTC	CASSWTSGETQYF
-	TRBV29-1	-	TRBJ2-2	TGCAGCGTTGGAGTGGGGCGCACCGGGGAGCTGTTTTTT	CSVGVGRTGELFF
few	TRBV4-1	-	TRBJ2-2	TGCGCCAGCACCCCGGGGCCGCGGTACACCGGGGAGCTGTTTTTT	CASTPGPRYTGELFF
few	TRBV15	-	TRBJ2-7	TGTGCCACCAGCATTGGTGGGGGCGCTTCCTACGAGCAGTACTTC	CATSIGGGASYEQYF
-	TRBV7-6	TRBD2	TRBJ2-3	TGTGCCAGCAGCTTAGGCGGGGGGTCCGATACGCAGTATTTT	CASSLGGGSDTQYF
few	TRBV27	-	TRBJ1-2	TGTGCCAGCAGTTTAGAAGTGAAGGGCTACACCTTC	CASSLEVKGYTF
few	TRBV27	TRBD1	TRBJ2-7	TGTGCCAGCAGTCTTTCCCGGACAGGCTACTACGAGCAGTACTTC	CASSLSRTGYYEQYF
few	TRBV6-5	TRBD1	TRBJ2-7	TGTGCCAGCAGTCCGCTTTGGGACAGTGCCATCTACGAGCAGTACTTC	CASSPLWDSAIYEQYF
-	TRBV5-1	-	TRBJ2-7	TGCGCCAGCAGCTCTCTAGGGCGAGGCGAGCAGTACTTC	CASSSLGRGEQYF
-	TRBV5-6	-	TRBJ1-3	TGTGCCAGCAGCCGGGACACTTACTCTGGAAACACCATATATTTT	CASSRDTYSGNTIYF
few	TRBV7-2	-	TRBJ2-7	TGTGCCAGCAGCTTGCCGCTAGCTACAAGCTCCTACGAGCAGTACTTC	CASSLPLATSSYEQYF
-	TRBV9	-	TRBJ2-5	TGTGCCAGCAGCGCGGACGGGAGATTGGGAGAGACCCAGTACTTC	CASSADGRLGETQYF
many	TRBV10-3	-	TRBJ2-7	TGTGCCATCAGTGATTGGGACTACGAGCAGTACTTC	CAISDWDYEQYF
many	TRBV12-3/TRBV12-4	-	TRBJ2-5	TGTGCCAGCAGGGGCCCCGAGACCCAGTACTTC	CASRGPETQYF
-	TRBV9	-	TRBJ2-3	TGTGCCAGCAGCGTAGGTGGGACCACAGATACGCAGTATTTT	CASSVGGTTDTQYF
few	TRBV7-2	-	TRBJ1-2	TGTGCCAGCAGCTTAACGGCAGGGCCGGTCTATGGCTACACCTTC	CASSLTAGPVYGYTF
few	TRBV12-3/TRBV12-4	-	TRBJ1-2	TGTGCCAGCAGTTTAGGGGGGGCCCTATATGGCTACACCTTC	CASSLGGALYGYTF
few	TRBV20-1	-	TRBJ2-5	TGCAGTGCTAAGGAAGTGGGTGCCGGGGGGACCCAGTACTTC	CSAKEVGAGGTQYF
few	TRBV7-9	-	TRBJ2-1	TGTGCCAGCAGCCCCCGAGCGGGCAATGAGCAGTTCTTC	CASSPRAGNEQFF
many	TRBV6-4	-	TRBJ1-1	TGTGCCAGCAGTGGCAACACTGAAGCTTTCTTT	CASSGNTEAFF
-	TRBV9	TRBD1	TRBJ1-1	TGTGCCAGCAGCACGGCAGGGGGCACTGAAGCTTTCTTT	CASSTAGGTEAFF
-	TRBV29-1	-	TRBJ2-7	TGCAGCGCCGGAGAGAACGAGCAGTACTTC	CSAGENEQYF
few	TRBV12-3/TRBV12-4	-	TRBJ2-7	TGTGCCAGCAGACCGACGGATTCCTACGAGCAGTACTTC	CASRPTDSYEQYF
few	TRBV4-1	-	TRBJ1-1	TGCGCCAGCAAAGACATAGGATTGAACACTGAAGCTTTCTTT	CASKDIGLNTEAFF
-	TRBV12-3/TRBV12-4	-	TRBJ1-2	TGTGCCAGCAGTGACCCGCGGGGGCGATTGAATGGCTACACCTTC	CASSDPRGRLNGYTF
few	TRBV23-1	-	TRBJ2-3	TGCGCCAGCAGTCCCCCGCAGGGAGCAGATACGCAGTATTTT	CASSPPQGADTQYF